This T cell receptor beta chain was found in a study of T cell responses to AZD1222 COVID-19 vaccine. The study, taken as a whole, reports: Spike-specific TCR breadth and depth were elevated following two AZD1222 doses. Close to half of all spike-specific TCRs reportedly target regions of the variants that are unmutated.

The CDR3 has 15 amino acids. Germline CDR1 and CDR2: SEHNR and FQNEAQ (reference sequence). Trimming pared 0 bases from V and 3 bases from J, leaving 11 bases between. TCRdb's table, derived via immunoSEQ multiplex PCR, lists solely in-frame clones and lacks some. The table includes 95,000 to 150,000 clones, around 93% detected once. With respect to this clone: The target antigen is unknown.

This sequence joins TRBV7-9 and TRBJ1-1; possibly TRBD1 for D (6 bases). The input for sequencing was peripheral blood, taken on day 0 of AZD1222 vaccination. The clonotype comes from an adult in good health. CDR3 loop: CASSLAPGEDTEAFF. CDR3 DNA: TGTGCCAGCAGCTTAGCGCCAGGGGAGGACACTGAAGCTTTCTTT. Full variable domain (missing parts from reference TRBV7-9 and TRBJ1-1): DTGVSQNPRHKITKRGQNVTFRCDPISEHNRLYWYRQTLGQGPEFLTYFQNEAQLEKSRLLSDRFSAERPKGSFSTLEIQRTEQGDSAMYLCASSLAPGEDTEAFFGQGTRLTVV.